This record concerns one TCR beta chain sequence. The target antigen is unknown. CDR3 size: 12 residues. Germline CDR1 KGHDR, CDR2 SFDVKD. Trimming shortened V by 4 bases and J by 10 bases, and 11 bases separated the two germline ends. These data are taken from a study of Graves' ophthalmopathy and Graves' hyperthyroidism. About the study: Peripheral blood (taken before any treatment) was collected at initial diagnosis.

Broader study findings: The authors also found most expanded thyroid clonotypes above 0.001 frequency in blood. A model of 13 signatures distinguished ophthalmopathy from stable hyperthyroidism at roughly 87% sensitivity and 70% to 84% specificity.

Amplifying from RNA transcripts, the study obtained TCR beta CDR3 regions. The workflow started with a first-round RT-PCR run with HTBI primers and then moved on to a second-round multiplex PCR. TCRdb called the multiplex PCR reads again in MiXCR, with one record for every CDR3 protein. This sample has hundreds of thousands of distinct CDR3 sequences, with roughly 40% found just once. The source of the PBMCs was approximately 9.5 ml of fresh peripheral blood. The sequenced sample was peripheral blood. The receptor comes from an adult man with Graves' ophthalmopathy. The chain links TRBV24-1 to TRBJ2-3; D uncertain. Written as DNA, the CDR3 is TGTGCCACCAGTGACCCCCAAGAAGCGCAGTATTTT. Its translation: CATSDPQEAQYF.